These 18 T cell receptor beta chains came from one sample sequenced in a study of blood T cells in healthy people across ages. The authors ran a second PCR of 7 to 11 cycles using a sample-barcoded 5' primer and a J-beta primer mix. From the 5' RACE reads, TCRdb called clonotypes with MiXCR, one entry per CDR3 protein. The sample lists almost 1 million distinct CDR3 sequences; around 54% were seen once. The sample comprised blood. These receptors originate from a woman between 55 and 75 years old in good health.

The chain links TRBV10-3 to TRBJ1-5, with 7 positions matching TRBD1. The CDR3 covers 16 residues. CDR1 and CDR2 from the germline V gene are ENHRY and SYGVKD. With 0 bases clipped from V and 3 bases from J, the junction kept 5 bases outside the gene matches. The CDR3 protein is CAISESNRGLNQPQHF. The CDR3 bases are TGTGCCATCAGTGAGTCCAACAGGGGTCTCAATCAGCCCCAGCATTTT.

J is TRBJ2-7 and V is TRBV29-1; 8 nucleotides align to TRBD1. The CDR3 consists of 14 residues. V shed 0 bases and J 3 bases; nucleotides not matched to a gene: 4. Germline CDR1 and CDR2: SQVTM and ANQGSEA. For the CDR3, the DNA is TGCAGCGTTGAAGATTGGGGACAGGTCTACGAGCAGTACTTC. This translates into CSVEDWGQVYEQYF.

This clonotype appeared a few times. The chain recombines TRBV2 with TRBJ2-1; tentatively, D is TRBD1 or TRBD2 (5 bases each). V dropped 6 bases and J dropped 0 bases, with 12 bases sitting between them. CDR1 SNHLY and CDR2 FYNNEI come from the germline V gene. This CDR3 has 15 amino acids. The CDR3 DNA sequence: TGTGCCAGCAGATTCGGGGCCAGCTCCTACAATGAGCAGTTCTTC. Amino acids: CASRFGASSYNEQFF.

A single count supports this clonotype. CDR3 sequence reads: CASRGQGEGSPLHF. CDR3 DNA sequence: TGTGCCAGCAGAGGACAGGGTGAAGGTTCACCCCTCCACTTT. The genes are TRBV9 and TRBJ1-6; 8 bases line up with TRBD1. V was pared by 5 bases and J by 9 bases, with 7 bases of the junction left unmatched. Germline CDR1 SGDLS, CDR2 YYNGEE. The CDR3 has 14 amino acids.

This clonotype was seen a single time. This chain connects TRBV6-6 to TRBJ1-1; D is perhaps TRBD1 (5 bases). Germline lookup yields CDR1 MNHNY and CDR2 SVGAGI (reference sequence). The CDR3 consists of 13 residues. Trimming stripped 4 bases from V and 5 bases from J, with 11 bases between. The CDR3 region is CASSSLRGTEAFF. In DNA form, the CDR3 reads TGTGCCAGCAGTTCACTCCGGGGGACTGAAGCTTTCTTT.

The chain carries TRBV6-1 and TRBJ2-7; D unresolved. V was trimmed by 3 bases and J by 0 bases, leaving 12 bases between them. The V gene's germline CDR1 is MNHNS and CDR2 SASEGT. The CDR3 is 15 residues long. Written as DNA, the CDR3 is TGTGCCAGCAGTGATCTTTCCGGGTCCTCCTACGAGCAGTACTTC. Protein product: CASSDLSGSSYEQYF.

The CDR3 coding sequence is TGTGCCAGCAGCTTACCAGCGGGAGTTTTAAGGTCCGAGCAGTACTTC. This gives the protein CASSLPAGVLRSEQYF. This sequence joins TRBV11-1 and TRBJ2-7; 8 bases line up with TRBD2. V shed 2 bases and J 6 bases; nucleotides not matched to a gene: 12. Germline loops: CDR1 SGHAT, CDR2 FQDESV (reference sequence). This CDR3 region has 16 residues.

This clonotype was observed a handful of times. The chain joins TRBV7-6 to TRBJ2-6; D remains unclear. Per germline, CDR1 SGHVS and CDR2 FNYEAQ. CDR3 length: 17 residues. Trimming took 0 bases from V and 1 from J, leaving 10 bases between them. Here the CDR3 reads CASSLAYRYSGANVLTF. The CDR3 coding sequence is TGTGCCAGCAGCTTAGCGTATAGGTATTCTGGGGCCAACGTCCTGACTTTC.

This clonotype was observed a handful of times. The V gene is TRBV20-1, the J gene TRBJ2-1, with TRBD1 matching over 8 bases. The trim removed 5 bases at V and 5 bases at J, leaving 8 bases unmatched. Per the germline V gene, CDR1 is DFQATT and CDR2 is SNEGSKA (reference sequence). The CDR3 consists of 14 residues. DNA for the CDR3: TGCAGTGCTGACCGATCGGACAGGGACAATGAGCAGTTCTTC. It yields the protein CSADRSDRDNEQFF.

DNA of the CDR3: TGTGCCAGCTGGGGATCCCCATCCGAGCAGTACTTC. Its translation: CASWGSPSEQYF. The chain combines TRBV7-9 with TRBJ2-7; no clear D. The length of the CDR3 is 12 residues. V was clipped by 8 bases and J by 6 bases, with 14 bases between them. In germline, CDR1 is SEHNR, CDR2 FQNEAQ (reference sequence).

The chain recombines TRBV27 with TRBJ2-7; D possibly corresponds to TRBD2 (5 bases). The germline V and J ends were trimmed by 4 bases and 5 bases, with 12 bases remaining between them. CDR3 length: 13 amino acids. Germline CDR1 and CDR2: MNHEY and SMNVEV (reference sequence). The CDR3 is CASSSQGLDEQYF. The CDR3 bases are TGTGCCAGCAGTTCCCAAGGACTGGACGAGCAGTACTTC.

The V call is TRBV4-1, the J call TRBJ2-1; D is perhaps TRBD1 (6 bases). Germline assignment: CDR1 MGHRA and CDR2 YSYEKL. The CDR3 has 16 amino acids. With 0 bases removed from V and 7 bases from J, the gap between germline ends came to 16 bases. In DNA form, the CDR3 reads TGCGCCAGCAGCCAAGATTCTCATTGGGGGCGGAATGAGCAGTTCTTC. Translated: CASSQDSHWGRNEQFF.

This sequence joins TRBV3-1 and TRBJ2-7, with no clear D. The V end lost 6 bases, the J end lost 12 bases, and 15 bases lay between the germline ends. This CDR3 region has 11 residues. The germline V gene encodes CDR1 LGHDT and CDR2 YNNKEL (reference sequence). The CDR3: CASSRTETLYF. DNA for the CDR3: TGTGCCAGCAGTCGTACGGAGACCCTGTACTTC.

The CDR3 region has the DNA TGTGCCAGCAGCTGGATGAACACTGAAGCTTTCTTT. Its protein is CASSWMNTEAFF. The chain couples TRBV12-3 or TRBV12-4 to TRBJ1-1; D gene uncertain. CDR3 length: 12 amino acids. V shed 6 bases and J shed 0 bases, with 5 bases lying between them.

V is TRBV18 and J is TRBJ2-4; D ambiguous. There are 14 residues in the CDR3. Trimming removed 6 bases from V and 1 base from J, with 10 bases in between. The V gene's germline CDR1 is KGHSH and CDR2 LQKENI. The DNA for the CDR3 is TGTGCCAGCTCCCCCCCGACCGCCAAAAACATTCAGTACTTC. This encodes CASSPPTAKNIQYF.

The chain has TRBV18 and TRBJ2-7, with 10 bases aligning to TRBD1. Unmatched junction bases numbered 10, after V lost 5 bases and J lost 3 bases. The CDR3 is 16 amino acids. Germline CDR1 KGHSH, CDR2 LQKENI. The CDR3: CASSTGTGVPSYEQYF. The CDR3 coding sequence is TGTGCCAGCTCAACCGGGACAGGGGTCCCCAGCTACGAGCAGTACTTC. Using reference TRBV18 and TRBJ2-7 for the parts outside the CDR3, the full variable domain is NAGVMQNPRHLVRRRGQEARLRCSPMKGHSHVYWYRQLPEEGLKFMVYLQKENIIDESGMPKERFSAEFPKEGPSILRIQQVVRGDSAAYFCASSTGTGVPSYEQYFGPGTRLTVT.

This chain links TRBV20-1 with TRBJ2-4; 9 nucleotides line up with TRBD1. The CDR3 is 15 amino acids. V gave up 4 bases and J gave up 7 bases; unmatched junction bases: 11. Germline loops: CDR1 DFQATT, CDR2 SNEGSKA (reference sequence). The CDR3 spells CSATATRTGENIQYF. The CDR3 bases are TGCAGTGCTACCGCGACTAGGACAGGGGAGAACATTCAGTACTTC.

The V call is TRBV27, the J call TRBJ2-1; 13 bases are a match to TRBD2. Trimming at V came to 7 bases and at J to 9 bases, leaving 9 bases not matched to a gene. CDR1 and CDR2 from the germline V gene are MNHEY and SMNVEV (reference sequence). CDR3 length: 15 amino acids. In DNA form, the CDR3 reads TGTGCCAGCACCCCACTAGCGGGAGGGCCGAGTGAGCAGTTCTTC. This encodes CASTPLAGGPSEQFF.